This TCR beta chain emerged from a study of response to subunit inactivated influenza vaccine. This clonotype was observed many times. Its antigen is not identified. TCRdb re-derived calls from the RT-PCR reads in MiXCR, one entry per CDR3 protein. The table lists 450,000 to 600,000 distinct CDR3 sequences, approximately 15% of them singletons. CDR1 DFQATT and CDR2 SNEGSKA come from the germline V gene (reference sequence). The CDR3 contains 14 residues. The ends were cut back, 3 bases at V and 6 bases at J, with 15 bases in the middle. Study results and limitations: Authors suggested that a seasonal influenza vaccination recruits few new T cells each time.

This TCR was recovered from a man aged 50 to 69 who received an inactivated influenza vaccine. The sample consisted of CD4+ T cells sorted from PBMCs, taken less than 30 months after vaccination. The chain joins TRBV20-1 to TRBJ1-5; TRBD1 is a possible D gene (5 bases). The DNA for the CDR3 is TGCAGTGCTAGGCCCGGGACCCCCATTCAGCCCCAGCATTTT. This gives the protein CSARPGTPIQPQHF.